A selection of T cell receptor beta chains follows, all from one sample in a study of T-cell reconstitution after alpha-beta-depleted transplantation in children. TCRdb ran MiXCR on the PCR reads and lists one entry per CDR3 protein. The sample shows around 600,000 distinct CDR3 sequences, roughly 10% of them seen only once. Sequences were derived from PBMCs from the stem cell graft donor, sampled from the stem cell graft. All receptors derive from a human donor who donated a stem cell graft to a child with acute myeloid leukemia. CDR3s include the opening cysteine and the closing phenylalanine or tryptophan. D genes are given only for firm matches. Size tells how often a clone was seen (once, few, many) or the class of an expanded clone, and some rows leave it out.

abundance: few; j_gene: TRBJ2-1; v_gene: TRBV7-9; d_gene: NA; CDR3aa: CASNSPYNEQFF; CDR3nt: TGTGCCAGCAACTCCCCATACAATGAGCAGTTCTTC
abundance: few; j_gene: TRBJ2-5; v_gene: TRBV6-2/TRBV6-3; d_gene: TRBD2; CDR3aa: CASSYPRTSEEETQYF; CDR3nt: TGTGCCAGCAGTTACCCAAGGACTAGCGAGGAGGAGACCCAGTACTTC
abundance: few; j_gene: TRBJ1-2; v_gene: TRBV9; d_gene: NA; CDR3aa: CASSDVQGASGYTF; CDR3nt: TGTGCCAGCAGCGACGTACAGGGTGCCTCTGGCTACACCTTC
abundance: NA; j_gene: TRBJ2-7; v_gene: TRBV29-1; d_gene: TRBD2; CDR3aa: CSVEQTSGIGEQYF; CDR3nt: TGCAGCGTTGAACAAACTAGCGGGATAGGGGAGCAGTACTTC
abundance: NA; j_gene: TRBJ1-1; v_gene: TRBV9; d_gene: NA; CDR3aa: CASSEQHTEAFF; CDR3nt: TGTGCCAGCAGCGAGCAACATACTGAAGCTTTCTTT
abundance: many; j_gene: TRBJ2-3; v_gene: TRBV5-1; d_gene: NA; CDR3aa: CASSLAIGDVLNTQYF; CDR3nt: TGCGCCAGCAGCTTGGCCATCGGGGATGTCTTGAATACGCAGTATTTT
abundance: NA; j_gene: TRBJ2-1; v_gene: TRBV4-2; d_gene: NA; CDR3aa: CASSQSGLGASSYNEQFF; CDR3nt: TGTGCCAGCAGCCAGTCAGGTCTGGGGGCCAGCTCCTACAATGAGCAGTTCTTC
abundance: NA; j_gene: TRBJ2-3; v_gene: TRBV4-2; d_gene: TRBD2; CDR3aa: CASGGLAGTDTQYF; CDR3nt: TGTGCCAGCGGGGGACTAGCGGGAACAGATACGCAGTATTTT
abundance: NA; j_gene: TRBJ2-1; v_gene: TRBV29-1; d_gene: TRBD2; CDR3aa: CSVVLAGGRTYNEQFF; CDR3nt: TGCAGCGTTGTACTAGCGGGAGGGAGAACCTACAATGAGCAGTTCTTC
abundance: many; j_gene: TRBJ2-2; v_gene: TRBV29-1; d_gene: TRBD2; CDR3aa: CSVSTSGSSGELFF; CDR3nt: TGCAGCGTCTCGACTAGCGGGTCCTCCGGGGAGCTGTTTTTT
abundance: many; j_gene: TRBJ2-7; v_gene: TRBV7-9; d_gene: NA; CDR3aa: CASSAPGKQYF; CDR3nt: TGTGCCAGCAGCGCCCCAGGGAAGCAGTACTTC
abundance: NA; j_gene: TRBJ1-1; v_gene: TRBV7-2; d_gene: NA; CDR3aa: CASSPQPGHSYEAFF; CDR3nt: TGTGCCAGCAGCCCCCAACCGGGACATTCTTATGAAGCTTTCTTT
abundance: many; j_gene: TRBJ2-3; v_gene: TRBV5-8; d_gene: NA; CDR3aa: CASKTRGTDTQYF; CDR3nt: TGTGCCAGCAAAACCAGAGGGACAGATACGCAGTATTTT
abundance: few; j_gene: TRBJ2-5; v_gene: TRBV9; d_gene: NA; CDR3aa: CASSPEPDSRETQYF; CDR3nt: TGTGCCAGCAGCCCAGAGCCGGATTCCAGGGAGACCCAGTACTTC
abundance: NA; j_gene: TRBJ2-3; v_gene: TRBV15; d_gene: NA; CDR3aa: CATSRAISVSTDTQYF; CDR3nt: TGTGCCACCAGCAGAGCGATTTCAGTCAGCACAGATACGCAGTATTTT
abundance: few; j_gene: TRBJ2-1; v_gene: TRBV7-2; d_gene: TRBD2; CDR3aa: CASSKAIPGLAGTSPYNEQFF; CDR3nt: TGTGCCAGCAGCAAGGCGATACCGGGACTAGCGGGGACCTCACCCTACAATGAGCAGTTCTTC
abundance: NA; j_gene: TRBJ2-7; v_gene: TRBV6-2/TRBV6-3; d_gene: NA; CDR3aa: CASSGPYTGLQKAYEQYF; CDR3nt: TGTGCCAGCAGTGGGCCCTATACAGGGCTTCAAAAAGCCTACGAGCAGTACTTC
abundance: few; j_gene: TRBJ1-5; v_gene: TRBV7-2; d_gene: NA; CDR3aa: CASSPRLGAHNQPQHF; CDR3nt: TGTGCCAGCAGCCCTCGCCTTGGCGCTCACAATCAGCCCCAGCATTTT
abundance: few; j_gene: TRBJ1-5; v_gene: TRBV18; d_gene: NA; CDR3aa: CASSPLKGTNQPQHF; CDR3nt: TGTGCCAGCTCACCACTGAAAGGGACTAATCAGCCCCAGCATTTT
abundance: once; j_gene: TRBJ1-1; v_gene: TRBV12-3/TRBV12-4; d_gene: TRBD1; CDR3aa: CASRGGRVWVNTEAFF; CDR3nt: TGTGCCAGCAGAGGGGGCCGGGTTTGGGTGAACACTGAAGCTTTCTTT
abundance: few; j_gene: TRBJ2-3; v_gene: TRBV10-3; d_gene: TRBD2; CDR3aa: CATKGLAGLSTDTQYF; CDR3nt: TGTGCCACTAAGGGACTAGCGGGATTAAGTACAGATACGCAGTATTTT
abundance: NA; j_gene: TRBJ2-5; v_gene: TRBV3-1; d_gene: NA; CDR3aa: CASSQGAGIRGTQYF; CDR3nt: TGTGCCAGCAGCCAAGGTGCGGGCATCCGGGGGACCCAGTACTTC
abundance: NA; j_gene: TRBJ2-7; v_gene: TRBV20-1; d_gene: TRBD1; CDR3aa: CSALWVRTGPGSYEQYF; CDR3nt: TGCAGTGCGCTATGGGTTCGGACAGGTCCCGGGTCCTACGAGCAGTACTTC
abundance: NA; j_gene: TRBJ2-7; v_gene: TRBV7-9; d_gene: TRBD1; CDR3aa: CASSFKGTGGYEQYF; CDR3nt: TGTGCCAGCAGCTTCAAAGGGACAGGTGGCTACGAGCAGTACTTC
abundance: NA; j_gene: TRBJ2-2; v_gene: TRBV29-1; d_gene: NA; CDR3aa: CSVERGAGNTGELFF; CDR3nt: TGCAGCGTTGAACGGGGGGCTGGGAACACCGGGGAGCTGTTTTTT
abundance: few; j_gene: TRBJ1-4; v_gene: TRBV7-9; d_gene: TRBD1; CDR3aa: CASSLALTGGTEKLFF; CDR3nt: TGTGCCAGCAGCTTAGCCCTGACAGGGGGTACTGAAAAACTGTTTTTT
abundance: NA; j_gene: TRBJ2-7; v_gene: TRBV6-2/TRBV6-3; d_gene: NA; CDR3aa: CASSYHGQSYEQYF; CDR3nt: TGTGCCAGCAGTTACCATGGACAGTCCTACGAGCAGTACTTC
abundance: NA; j_gene: TRBJ2-1; v_gene: TRBV6-2/TRBV6-3; d_gene: TRBD2; CDR3aa: CASSRGGEKQFF; CDR3nt: TGTGCCAGCAGCCGGGGGGGGGAAAAGCAGTTCTTC
abundance: NA; j_gene: TRBJ1-1; v_gene: TRBV20-1; d_gene: NA; CDR3aa: CSARDSEAFF; CDR3nt: TGCAGTGCTAGAGACTCTGAAGCTTTCTTT
abundance: many; j_gene: TRBJ2-1; v_gene: TRBV5-1; d_gene: NA; CDR3aa: CASSGGGSNNEQFF; CDR3nt: TGCGCCAGCTCGGGTGGGGGGAGTAACAATGAGCAGTTCTTC
abundance: NA; j_gene: TRBJ2-1; v_gene: TRBV29-1; d_gene: TRBD2; CDR3aa: CSGSGGDEQFF; CDR3nt: TGCAGCGGTAGCGGGGGCGATGAGCAGTTCTTC
abundance: NA; j_gene: TRBJ2-7; v_gene: TRBV27; d_gene: NA; CDR3aa: CASSLSGGRGFSYEQYF; CDR3nt: TGTGCCAGCAGTTTATCCGGGGGCAGGGGGTTTTCCTACGAGCAGTACTTC
abundance: NA; j_gene: TRBJ2-2; v_gene: TRBV12-3/TRBV12-4; d_gene: TRBD2; CDR3aa: CASSFSGRVGGELFF; CDR3nt: TGTGCCAGCAGTTTTAGCGGGAGGGTTGGCGGGGAGCTGTTTTTT
abundance: few; j_gene: TRBJ1-3; v_gene: TRBV2; d_gene: NA; CDR3aa: CASKLAISGNTIYF; CDR3nt: TGTGCCAGCAAGTTGGCCATCTCTGGAAACACCATATATTTT
abundance: few; j_gene: TRBJ2-3; v_gene: TRBV10-3; d_gene: TRBD2; CDR3aa: CAISESMARGTDTQYF; CDR3nt: TGTGCCATCAGTGAGTCGATGGCGCGGGGGACAGATACGCAGTATTTT
abundance: NA; j_gene: TRBJ2-7; v_gene: TRBV29-1; d_gene: NA; CDR3aa: CSVSTGGSRYF; CDR3nt: TGCAGCGTTTCGACAGGAGGGAGCCGGTACTTC
abundance: few; j_gene: TRBJ2-1; v_gene: TRBV4-3; d_gene: NA; CDR3aa: CASSQEGTGTYNEQFF; CDR3nt: TGCGCCAGCAGCCAAGAGGGGACGGGTACCTACAATGAGCAGTTCTTC
abundance: many; j_gene: TRBJ1-6; v_gene: TRBV5-1; d_gene: NA; CDR3aa: CASSLEGGDNSPLHF; CDR3nt: TGCGCCAGCAGCTTGGAGGGAGGAGATAATTCACCCCTCCACTTT
abundance: NA; j_gene: TRBJ1-2; v_gene: TRBV29-1; d_gene: NA; CDR3aa: CSVEPQGSYGYTF; CDR3nt: TGCAGCGTTGAACCCCAGGGAAGCTATGGCTACACCTTC
abundance: few; j_gene: TRBJ2-4; v_gene: TRBV3-1; d_gene: NA; CDR3aa: CASSQSTGNTIIQYF; CDR3nt: TGTGCCAGCAGCCAAAGCACAGGGAACACTATAATTCAGTACTTC
abundance: NA; j_gene: TRBJ1-2; v_gene: TRBV7-9; d_gene: NA; CDR3aa: CASSPDAVIGYTF; CDR3nt: TGTGCCAGCAGCCCGGACGCAGTAATTGGCTACACCTTC
abundance: NA; j_gene: TRBJ2-7; v_gene: TRBV27; d_gene: TRBD1; CDR3aa: CASSYQGAREQYF; CDR3nt: TGTGCCAGCAGTTACCAGGGGGCTCGCGAGCAGTACTTC
abundance: many; j_gene: TRBJ2-1; v_gene: TRBV24-1; d_gene: TRBD2; CDR3aa: CATSDFMAGDYNEQFF; CDR3nt: TGTGCCACCAGTGATTTTATGGCGGGGGACTACAATGAGCAGTTCTTC
abundance: few; j_gene: TRBJ1-1; v_gene: TRBV9; d_gene: NA; CDR3aa: CASSVVGVGEAEAFF; CDR3nt: TGTGCCAGCAGCGTAGTAGGTGTGGGGGAGGCTGAAGCTTTCTTT
abundance: NA; j_gene: TRBJ2-1; v_gene: TRBV4-3; d_gene: NA; CDR3aa: CASSQDGGSGYNEQFF; CDR3nt: TGCGCCAGCAGCCAAGATGGGGGTAGCGGATACAATGAGCAGTTCTTC